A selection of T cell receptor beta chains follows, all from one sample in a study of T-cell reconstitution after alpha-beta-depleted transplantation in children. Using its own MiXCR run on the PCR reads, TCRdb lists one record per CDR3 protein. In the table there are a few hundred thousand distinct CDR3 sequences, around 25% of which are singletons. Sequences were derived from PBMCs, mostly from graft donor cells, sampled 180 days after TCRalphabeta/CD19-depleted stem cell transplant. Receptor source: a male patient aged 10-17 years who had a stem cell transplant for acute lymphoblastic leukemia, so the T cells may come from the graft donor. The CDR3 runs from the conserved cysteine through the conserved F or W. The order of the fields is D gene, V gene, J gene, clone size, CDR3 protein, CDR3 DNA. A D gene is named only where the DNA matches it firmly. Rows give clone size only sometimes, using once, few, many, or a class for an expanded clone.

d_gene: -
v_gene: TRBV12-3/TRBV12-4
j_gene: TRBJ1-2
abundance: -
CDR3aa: CASSFDMTTNYGYTF
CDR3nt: TGTGCCAGCAGTTTTGATATGACAACCAACTATGGCTACACCTTC

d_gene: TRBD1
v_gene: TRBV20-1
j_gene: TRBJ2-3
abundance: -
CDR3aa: CSAAPEQGTDTQYF
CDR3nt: TGCAGTGCTGCCCCGGAACAGGGGACAGATACGCAGTATTTT

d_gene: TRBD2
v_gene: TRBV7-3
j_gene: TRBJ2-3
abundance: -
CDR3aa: CASSPGTSGASTDTQYF
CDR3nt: TGTGCCAGCAGCCCAGGGACTAGCGGTGCTAGCACAGATACGCAGTATTTT

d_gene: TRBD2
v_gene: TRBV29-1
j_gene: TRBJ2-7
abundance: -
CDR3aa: CSVEVVGTSFDYEQYF
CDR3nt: TGCAGCGTTGAAGTTGTGGGGACTAGTTTCGACTACGAGCAGTACTTC

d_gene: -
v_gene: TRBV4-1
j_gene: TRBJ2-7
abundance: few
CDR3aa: CASSHGWTRGYEQYF
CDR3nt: TGCGCCAGCAGCCACGGTTGGACCAGGGGCTACGAGCAGTACTTC

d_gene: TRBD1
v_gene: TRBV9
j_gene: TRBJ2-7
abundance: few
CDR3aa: CASSVGTSGGEQYF
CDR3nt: TGTGCCAGCAGCGTAGGAACCTCAGGGGGCGAGCAGTACTTC

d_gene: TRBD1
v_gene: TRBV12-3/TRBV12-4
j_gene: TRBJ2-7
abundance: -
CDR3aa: CASSPRWDRGYEQYF
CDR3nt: TGTGCCAGCAGTCCCCGGTGGGACAGGGGCTACGAGCAGTACTTC

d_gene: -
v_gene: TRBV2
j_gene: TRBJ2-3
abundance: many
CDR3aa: CASYNGGSRDGTDTQYF
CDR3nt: TGTGCCAGCTACAACGGAGGGTCCCGGGACGGCACAGATACGCAGTATTTT

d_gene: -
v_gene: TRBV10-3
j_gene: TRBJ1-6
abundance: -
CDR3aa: CAISESQGVGSPLHF
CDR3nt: TGTGCCATCAGTGAGTCGCAGGGCGTTGGTTCACCCCTCCACTTT

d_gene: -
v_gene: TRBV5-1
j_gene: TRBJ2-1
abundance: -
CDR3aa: CASTRGGGGPNEQFF
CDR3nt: TGCGCCAGCACCCGGGGAGGGGGAGGGCCCAATGAGCAGTTCTTC

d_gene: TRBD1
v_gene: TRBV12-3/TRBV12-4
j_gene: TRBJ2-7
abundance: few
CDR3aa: CASSLHFGTAYEQYF
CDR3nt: TGTGCCAGCAGTTTACATTTCGGGACAGCCTACGAGCAGTACTTC

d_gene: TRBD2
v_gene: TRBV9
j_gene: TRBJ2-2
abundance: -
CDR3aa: CASSVAGGPTGELFF
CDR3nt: TGTGCCAGCAGCGTAGCGGGAGGGCCGACCGGGGAGCTGTTTTTT

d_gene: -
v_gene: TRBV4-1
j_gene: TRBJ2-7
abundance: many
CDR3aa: CASSQTTAYEQYF
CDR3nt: TGCGCCAGCAGCCAAACGACAGCCTACGAGCAGTACTTC

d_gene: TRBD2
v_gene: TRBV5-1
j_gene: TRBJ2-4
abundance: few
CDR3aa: CASSDSGVLAGNIQYF
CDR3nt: TGCGCCAGCAGCGATAGCGGAGTTTTAGCGGGAAACATTCAGTACTTC

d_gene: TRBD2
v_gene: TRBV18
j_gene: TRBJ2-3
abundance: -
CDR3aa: CASSPHGLTSGRAGTQYF
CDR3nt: TGTGCCAGCTCACCACACGGTTTGACTAGCGGGAGGGCCGGTACGCAGTATTTT

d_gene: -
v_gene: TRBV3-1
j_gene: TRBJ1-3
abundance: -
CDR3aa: CASSQDKGGGASGNTIYF
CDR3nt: TGTGCCAGCAGCCAAGATAAGGGTGGGGGGGCCAGTGGAAACACCATATATTTT

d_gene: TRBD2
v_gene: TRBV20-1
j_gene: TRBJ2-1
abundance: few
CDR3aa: CSALTSGRHEQFF
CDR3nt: TGCAGTGCGCTGACTAGCGGGAGGCATGAGCAGTTCTTC

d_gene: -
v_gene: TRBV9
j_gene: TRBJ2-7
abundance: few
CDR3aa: CASSARTTTYEQYF
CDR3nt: TGTGCCAGCAGCGCGAGGACGACGACCTACGAGCAGTACTTC

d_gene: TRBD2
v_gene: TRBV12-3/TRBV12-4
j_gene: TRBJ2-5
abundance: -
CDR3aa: CASSPGRGVVETQYF
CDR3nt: TGTGCCAGCAGTCCCGGGAGGGGGGTAGTGGAAACCCAGTACTTC

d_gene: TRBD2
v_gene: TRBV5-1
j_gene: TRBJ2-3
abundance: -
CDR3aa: CASSFPSGRSTDTQYF
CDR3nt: TGCGCCAGCAGCTTCCCTAGCGGGAGAAGCACAGATACGCAGTATTTT

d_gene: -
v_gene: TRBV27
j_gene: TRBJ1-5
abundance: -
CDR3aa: CASSPLPTDQPQHF
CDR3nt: TGTGCCAGCAGTCCTCTCCCGACAGATCAGCCCCAGCATTTT

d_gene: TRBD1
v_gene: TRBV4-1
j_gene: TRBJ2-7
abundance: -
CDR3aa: CASSPGGTGLIGSYEQYF
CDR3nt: TGCGCCAGCAGCCCAGGAGGGACAGGGTTAATCGGGTCCTACGAGCAGTACTTC

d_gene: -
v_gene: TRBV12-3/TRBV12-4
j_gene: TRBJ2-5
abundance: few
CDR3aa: CASSPSGLEETQYF
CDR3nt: TGTGCCAGCAGCCCCTCGGGGCTTGAGGAGACCCAGTACTTC

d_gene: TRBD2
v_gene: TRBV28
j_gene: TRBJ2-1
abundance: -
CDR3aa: CASRGLAGMSSYNEQFF
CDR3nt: TGTGCCAGCAGGGGGCTAGCGGGAATGAGCTCCTACAATGAGCAGTTCTTC

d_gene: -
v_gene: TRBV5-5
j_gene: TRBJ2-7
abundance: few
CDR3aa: CASSYPDVWGEQYF
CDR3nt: TGTGCCAGCAGCTACCCGGACGTGTGGGGCGAGCAGTACTTC

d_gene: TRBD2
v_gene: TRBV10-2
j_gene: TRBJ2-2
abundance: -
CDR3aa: CASSSGRSLELFF
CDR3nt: TGCGCCAGCAGTAGCGGGAGGTCTCTTGAGCTGTTTTTT

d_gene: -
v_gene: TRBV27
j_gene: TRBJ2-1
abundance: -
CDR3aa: CASTGSSYNEQFF
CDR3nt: TGTGCCAGCACGGGGAGCTCCTACAATGAGCAGTTCTTC

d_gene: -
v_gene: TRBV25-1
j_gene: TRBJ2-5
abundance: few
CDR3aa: CASSASLDRALTPYQETQYF
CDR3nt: TGTGCCAGCAGTGCTTCTCTCGACAGAGCTTTAACCCCGTACCAAGAGACCCAGTACTTC

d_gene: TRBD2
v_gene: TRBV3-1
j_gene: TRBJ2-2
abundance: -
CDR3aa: CASSQVRLAGVPGELFF
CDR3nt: TGTGCCAGCAGCCAAGTTCGACTAGCGGGAGTCCCCGGGGAGCTGTTTTTT

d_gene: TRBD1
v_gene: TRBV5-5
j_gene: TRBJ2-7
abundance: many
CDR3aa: CASSSGQGLIFYEQYF
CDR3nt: TGTGCCAGCAGCTCTGGACAGGGGCTAATTTTCTACGAGCAGTACTTC

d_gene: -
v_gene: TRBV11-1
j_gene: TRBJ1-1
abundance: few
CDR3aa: CASSGRTKRFGSRFMNTEAFF
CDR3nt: TGTGCCAGCAGCGGAAGAACTAAACGGTTTGGGTCCCGGTTTATGAACACTGAAGCTTTCTTT

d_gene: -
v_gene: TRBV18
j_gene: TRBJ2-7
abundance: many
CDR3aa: CASSPPGRPYEQYF
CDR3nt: TGTGCCAGCTCACCACCGGGCAGACCCTACGAGCAGTACTTC

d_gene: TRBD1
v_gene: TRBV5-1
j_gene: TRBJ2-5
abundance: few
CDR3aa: CASSHTTPDRGETQYF
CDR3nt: TGCGCCAGCAGCCACACAACTCCCGACAGGGGAGAGACCCAGTACTTC

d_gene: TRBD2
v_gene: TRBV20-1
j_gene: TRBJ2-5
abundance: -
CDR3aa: CSAGGTRRETQYF
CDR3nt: TGCAGTGCTGGCGGGACTAGAAGGGAGACCCAGTACTTC

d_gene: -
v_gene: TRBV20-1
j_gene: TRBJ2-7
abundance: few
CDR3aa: CSASDFLYEQYF
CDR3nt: TGCAGTGCTTCCGACTTTCTCTACGAGCAGTACTTC

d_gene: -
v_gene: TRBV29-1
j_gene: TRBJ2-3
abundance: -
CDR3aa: CSVAQSTDTQYF
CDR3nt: TGCAGCGTTGCGCAGAGCACAGATACGCAGTATTTT

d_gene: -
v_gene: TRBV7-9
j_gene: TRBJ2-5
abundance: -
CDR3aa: CASSLAGAPGETQYF
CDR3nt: TGTGCCAGCAGCTTAGCGGGAGCCCCCGGGGAGACCCAGTACTTC

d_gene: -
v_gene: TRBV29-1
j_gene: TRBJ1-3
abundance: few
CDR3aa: CSVEPRQHLGNTIYF
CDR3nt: TGCAGCGTTGAACCCCGCCAACACCTTGGAAACACCATATATTTT

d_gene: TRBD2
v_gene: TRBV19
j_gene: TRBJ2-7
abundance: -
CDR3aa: CASRSGGVGNEQYF
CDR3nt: TGTGCCAGTAGGTCGGGAGGGGTTGGCAACGAGCAGTACTTC

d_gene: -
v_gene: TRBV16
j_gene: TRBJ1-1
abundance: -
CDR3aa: CASSQSRGGTEAFF
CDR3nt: TGTGCCAGCAGCCAATCGAGGGGAGGCACTGAAGCTTTCTTT

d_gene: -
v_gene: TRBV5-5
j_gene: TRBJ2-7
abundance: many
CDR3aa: CASSLPGTRGLEQYF
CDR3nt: TGTGCCAGCAGCTTGCCCGGGACCCGGGGCCTCGAGCAGTACTTC

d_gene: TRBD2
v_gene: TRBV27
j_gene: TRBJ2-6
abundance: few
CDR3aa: CASSLGLAGGSGANVLTF
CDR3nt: TGTGCCAGCAGTCTCGGACTAGCGGGAGGCTCTGGGGCCAACGTCCTGACTTTC

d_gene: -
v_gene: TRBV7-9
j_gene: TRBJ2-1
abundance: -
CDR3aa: CASSLIESSYNEQFF
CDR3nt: TGTGCCAGCAGCTTAATTGAAAGCTCCTACAATGAGCAGTTCTTC

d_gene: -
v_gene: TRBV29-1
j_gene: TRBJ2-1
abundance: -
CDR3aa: CSGLRSYNEQFF
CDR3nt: TGCAGCGGCCTGCGCTCCTACAATGAGCAGTTCTTC

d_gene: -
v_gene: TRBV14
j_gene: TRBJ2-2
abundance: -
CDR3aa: CASSQVQPLNTGELFF
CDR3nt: TGTGCCAGCAGCCAAGTCCAGCCCTTGAACACCGGGGAGCTGTTTTTT

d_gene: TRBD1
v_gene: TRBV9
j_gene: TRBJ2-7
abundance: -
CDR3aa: CASSPGQVNDEQYF
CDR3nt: TGTGCCAGCAGCCCCGGACAGGTCAACGACGAGCAGTACTTC

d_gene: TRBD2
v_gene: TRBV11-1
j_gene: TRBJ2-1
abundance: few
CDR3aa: CASSLTFGTSGNHNEQFF
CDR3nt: TGTGCCAGCAGCTTAACATTCGGGACTAGCGGGAACCACAATGAGCAGTTCTTC

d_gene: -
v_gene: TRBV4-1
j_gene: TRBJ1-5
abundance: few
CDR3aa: CASSLGVTSNQPQHF
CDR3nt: TGCGCCAGCAGCTTAGGGGTTACGAGCAATCAGCCCCAGCATTTT

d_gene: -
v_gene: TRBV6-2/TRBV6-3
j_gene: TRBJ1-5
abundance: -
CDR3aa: CAIPSQVESNQPQHF
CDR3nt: TGTGCCATCCCAAGTCAAGTAGAGAGCAATCAGCCCCAGCATTTT

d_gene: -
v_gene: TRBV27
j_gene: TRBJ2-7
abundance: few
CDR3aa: CASGGSLSYEQYF
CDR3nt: TGTGCCAGTGGAGGCAGCCTCTCCTACGAGCAGTACTTC

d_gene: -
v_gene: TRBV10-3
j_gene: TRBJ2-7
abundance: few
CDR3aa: CAISESAGATSYEQYF
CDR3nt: TGTGCCATCAGTGAGTCGGCGGGGGCCACCTCCTACGAGCAGTACTTC

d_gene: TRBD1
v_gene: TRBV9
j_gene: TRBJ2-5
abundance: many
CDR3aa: CASSVDRGETQYF
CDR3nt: TGTGCCAGCAGCGTGGACAGGGGAGAGACCCAGTACTTC

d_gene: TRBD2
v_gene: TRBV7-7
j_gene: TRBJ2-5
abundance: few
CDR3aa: CASRPGLAGSGETQYF
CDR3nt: TGTGCCAGCAGGCCCGGACTAGCGGGTTCAGGAGAGACCCAGTACTTC

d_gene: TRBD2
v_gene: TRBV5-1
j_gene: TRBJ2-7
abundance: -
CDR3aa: CASSLPGGPNEQYF
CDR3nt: TGCGCCAGCAGCTTGCCGGGAGGGCCTAACGAGCAGTACTTC

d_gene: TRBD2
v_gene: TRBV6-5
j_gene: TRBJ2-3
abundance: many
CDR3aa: CASSYDRGLAGGPDTQYF
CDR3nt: TGTGCCAGCAGTTACGATCGCGGTCTAGCGGGAGGGCCAGATACGCAGTATTTT

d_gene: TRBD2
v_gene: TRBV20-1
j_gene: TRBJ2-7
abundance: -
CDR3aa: CSASRTWDYLSYEQYF
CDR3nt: TGCAGTGCTAGCCGGACGTGGGACTACCTATCCTACGAGCAGTACTTC

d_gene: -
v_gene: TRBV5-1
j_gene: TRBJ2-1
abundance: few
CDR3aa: CASSLEALAYNEQFF
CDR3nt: TGCGCCAGCAGCTTGGAGGCTCTCGCCTACAATGAGCAGTTCTTC

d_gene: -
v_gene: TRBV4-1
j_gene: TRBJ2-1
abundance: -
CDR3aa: CASSQDRGVCGNF
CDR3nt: TGCGCCAGCAGCCAAGATCGAGGGGTTTGCGGGAACTTC

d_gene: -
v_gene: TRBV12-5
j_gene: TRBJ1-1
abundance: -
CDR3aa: CASGLGQSPQNTEAFF
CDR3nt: TGTGCTAGTGGTTTGGGGCAGAGTCCTCAGAACACTGAAGCTTTCTTT

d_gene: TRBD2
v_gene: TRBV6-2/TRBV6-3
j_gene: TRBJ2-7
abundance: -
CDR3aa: CASRLAGAAYEQYF
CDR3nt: TGTGCCAGCAGGCTAGCGGGAGCAGCGTACGAGCAGTACTTC